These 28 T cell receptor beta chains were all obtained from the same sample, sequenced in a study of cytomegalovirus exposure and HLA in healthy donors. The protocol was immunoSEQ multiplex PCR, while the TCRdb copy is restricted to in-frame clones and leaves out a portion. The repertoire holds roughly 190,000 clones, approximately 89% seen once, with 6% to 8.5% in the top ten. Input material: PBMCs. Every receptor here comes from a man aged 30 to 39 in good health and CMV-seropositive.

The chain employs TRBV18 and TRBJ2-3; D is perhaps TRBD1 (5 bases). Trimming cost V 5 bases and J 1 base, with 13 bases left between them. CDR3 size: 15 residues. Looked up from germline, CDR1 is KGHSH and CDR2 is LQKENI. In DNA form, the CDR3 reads TGTGCCAGCTCAACGGACAAAATTGGCACAGATACGCAGTATTTT. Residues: CASSTDKIGTDTQYF.

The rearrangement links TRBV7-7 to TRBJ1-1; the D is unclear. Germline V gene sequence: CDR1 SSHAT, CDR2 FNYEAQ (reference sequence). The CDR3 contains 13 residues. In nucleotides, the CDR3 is TGTGCTAGCGGGGTCAGTCCGAACACTGAAGCTTTCTTT. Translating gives CASGVSPNTEAFF.

The CDR3 DNA sequence: TGTGCCAGCAGCCAACGCTGGGGGGCCAAGCGAGAGACCCAGTACTTC. It is translated as CASSQRWGAKRETQYF. V and J are TRBV5-6 and TRBJ2-5; the D gene could be TRBD1 or TRBD2 (6 bases each). Trimming removed 4 bases at V and 4 bases at J, with 20 bases between. The V gene's germline CDR1 is SGHDT and CDR2 YYEEEE. This CDR3 spans 16 amino acids.

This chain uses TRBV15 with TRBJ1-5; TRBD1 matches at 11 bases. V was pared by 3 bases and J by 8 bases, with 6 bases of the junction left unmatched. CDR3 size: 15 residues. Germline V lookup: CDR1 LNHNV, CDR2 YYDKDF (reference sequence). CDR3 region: CATSSDGQGAKPQHF. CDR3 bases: TGTGCCACCAGCAGTGACGGACAGGGGGCGAAGCCCCAGCATTTT.

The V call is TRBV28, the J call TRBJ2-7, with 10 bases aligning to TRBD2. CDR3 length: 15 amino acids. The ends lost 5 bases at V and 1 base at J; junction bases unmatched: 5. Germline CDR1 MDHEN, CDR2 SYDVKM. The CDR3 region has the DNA TGTGCCAGCAGTCAGCGGGGGGGAAAGTCCTACGAGCAGTACTTC. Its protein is CASSQRGGKSYEQYF.

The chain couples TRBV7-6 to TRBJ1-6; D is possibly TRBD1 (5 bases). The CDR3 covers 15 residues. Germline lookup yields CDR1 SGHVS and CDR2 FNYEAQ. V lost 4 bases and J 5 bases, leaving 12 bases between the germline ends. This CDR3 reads CASSSSQGNNSPLHF. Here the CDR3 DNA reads TGTGCCAGCAGCTCGTCCCAGGGAAATAATTCACCCCTCCACTTT.

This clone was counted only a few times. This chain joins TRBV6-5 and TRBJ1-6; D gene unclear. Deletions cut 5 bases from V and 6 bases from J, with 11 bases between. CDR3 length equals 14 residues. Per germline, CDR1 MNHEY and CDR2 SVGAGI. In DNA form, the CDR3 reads TGTGCCAGCAGTCGCGGCGAGGGTAATTCACCCCTCCACTTT. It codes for CASSRGEGNSPLHF.

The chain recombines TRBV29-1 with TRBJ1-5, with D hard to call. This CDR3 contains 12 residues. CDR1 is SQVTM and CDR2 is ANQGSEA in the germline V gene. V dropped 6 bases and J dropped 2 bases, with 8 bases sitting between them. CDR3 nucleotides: TGCAGCGTCGGTGGGGGCAATCAGCCCCAGCATTTT. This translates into CSVGGGNQPQHF.

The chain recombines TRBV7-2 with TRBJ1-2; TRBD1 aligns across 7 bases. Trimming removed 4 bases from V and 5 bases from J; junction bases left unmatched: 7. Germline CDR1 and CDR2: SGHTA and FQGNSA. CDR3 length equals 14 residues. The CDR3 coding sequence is TGTGCCAGCAGCTCCCCAGACAGGGATTATGGCTACACCTTC. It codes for CASSSPDRDYGYTF.

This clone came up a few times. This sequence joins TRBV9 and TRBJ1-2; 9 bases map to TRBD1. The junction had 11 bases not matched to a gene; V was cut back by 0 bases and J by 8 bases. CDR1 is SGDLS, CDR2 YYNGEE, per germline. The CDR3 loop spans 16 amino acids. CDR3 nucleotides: TGTGCCAGCAGCGTAGAGTCTTGGACAGGGGCCACCGGCTACACCTTC. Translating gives CASSVESWTGATGYTF.

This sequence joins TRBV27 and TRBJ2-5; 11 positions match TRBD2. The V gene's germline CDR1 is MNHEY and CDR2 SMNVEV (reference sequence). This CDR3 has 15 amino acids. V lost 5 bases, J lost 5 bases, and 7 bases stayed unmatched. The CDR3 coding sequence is TGTGCCAGCAGTATAGCGGGAGGGACTTGGGAGACCCAGTACTTC. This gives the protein CASSIAGGTWETQYF.

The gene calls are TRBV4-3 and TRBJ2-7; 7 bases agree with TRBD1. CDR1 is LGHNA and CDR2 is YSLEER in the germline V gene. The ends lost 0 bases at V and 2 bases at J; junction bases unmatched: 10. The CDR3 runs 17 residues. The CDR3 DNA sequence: TGCGCCAGCAGCCAAGACTCCAGGGACAGAGAGACCTACGAGCAGTACTTC. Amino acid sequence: CASSQDSRDRETYEQYF.

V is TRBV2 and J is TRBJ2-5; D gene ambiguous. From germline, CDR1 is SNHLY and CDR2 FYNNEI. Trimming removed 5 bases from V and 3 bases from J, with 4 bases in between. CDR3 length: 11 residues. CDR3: CASSLKETQYF. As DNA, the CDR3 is TGTGCCAGCAGTCTAAAAGAGACCCAGTACTTC.

Written as DNA, the CDR3 is TGTGCCAGCAGTGCACTGGGCAATGAGCAGTTCTTC. Amino acids: CASSALGNEQFF. The V gene is TRBV2, the J gene TRBJ2-1; no firm D call. With 4 bases removed from V and 6 bases from J, the gap between germline ends came to 7 bases. CDR1 and CDR2 (germline): SNHLY, FYNNEI. This CDR3 is built from 12 residues. Combining the CDR3 with reference TRBV2 and TRBJ2-1 gives the whole variable domain EPEVTQTPSHQVTQMGQEVILRCVPISNHLYFYWYRQILGQKVEFLVSFYNNEISEKSEIFDDQFSVERPDGSNFTLKIRSTKLEDSAMYFCASSALGNEQFFGPGTRLTVL.

The CDR3 coding sequence is TGTGCCAGCAGTGACAGCGGGAGTAGGGCAGATACGCAGTATTTT. Translation gives CASSDSGSRADTQYF. This rearrangement joins TRBV6-4 to TRBJ2-3; 8 bases are a match to TRBD2. CDR3 length: 15 amino acids. The V gene end was trimmed by 2 bases and the J gene end by 4 bases; junction bases not matched to a gene: 5. The germline V gene has CDR1 MRHNA and CDR2 SNTAGT.

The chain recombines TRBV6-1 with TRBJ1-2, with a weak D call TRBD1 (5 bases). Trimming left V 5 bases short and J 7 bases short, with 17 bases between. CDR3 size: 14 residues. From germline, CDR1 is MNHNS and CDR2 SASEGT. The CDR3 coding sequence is TGTGCCAGCAGTACTCAGGGAGGGAATGGTGGCTACACCTTC. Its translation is CASSTQGGNGGYTF.

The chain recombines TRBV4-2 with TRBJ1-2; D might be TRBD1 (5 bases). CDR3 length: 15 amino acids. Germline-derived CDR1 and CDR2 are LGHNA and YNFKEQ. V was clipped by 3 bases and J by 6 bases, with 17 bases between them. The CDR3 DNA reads TGTGCCAGCAGCCAGCCCCCAGGAGGGGCGGATGGCTACACCTTC. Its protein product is CASSQPPGGADGYTF.

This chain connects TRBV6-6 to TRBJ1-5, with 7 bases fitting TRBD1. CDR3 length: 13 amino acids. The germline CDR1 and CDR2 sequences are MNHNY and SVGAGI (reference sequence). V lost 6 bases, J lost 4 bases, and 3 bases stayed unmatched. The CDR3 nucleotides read TGTGCCAGCAGCAGACAGGGAAATCAGCCCCAGCATTTT. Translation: CASSRQGNQPQHF.

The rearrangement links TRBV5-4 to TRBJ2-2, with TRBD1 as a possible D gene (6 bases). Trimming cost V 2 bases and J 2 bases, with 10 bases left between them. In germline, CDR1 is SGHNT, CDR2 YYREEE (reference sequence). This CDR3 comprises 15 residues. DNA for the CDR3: TGTGCCAGCAGCTTAGGGACACTCAACACCGGGGAGCTGTTTTTT. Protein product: CASSLGTLNTGELFF.

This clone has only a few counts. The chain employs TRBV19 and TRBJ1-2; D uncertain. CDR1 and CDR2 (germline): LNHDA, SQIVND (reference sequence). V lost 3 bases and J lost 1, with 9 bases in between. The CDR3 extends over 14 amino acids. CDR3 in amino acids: CASSIPGINYGYTF. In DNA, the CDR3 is TGTGCCAGTAGTATTCCGGGGATTAACTATGGCTACACCTTC. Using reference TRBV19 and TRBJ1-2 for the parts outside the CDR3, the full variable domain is DGGITQSPKYLFRKEGQNVTLSCEQNLNHDAMYWYRQDPGQGLRLIYYSQIVNDFQKGDIAEGYSVSREKKESFPLTVTSAQKNPTAFYLCASSIPGINYGYTFGSGTRLTVV.

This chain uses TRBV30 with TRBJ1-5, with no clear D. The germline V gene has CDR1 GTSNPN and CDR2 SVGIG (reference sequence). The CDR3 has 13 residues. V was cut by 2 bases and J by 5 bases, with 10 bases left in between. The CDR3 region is CAWSPRADQPQHF. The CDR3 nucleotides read TGTGCCTGGAGTCCCAGAGCTGATCAGCCCCAGCATTTT. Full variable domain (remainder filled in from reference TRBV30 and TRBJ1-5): SQTIHQWPATLVQPVGSPLSLECTVEGTSNPNLYWYRQAAGRGLQLLFYSVGIGQISSEVPQNLSASRPQDRQFILSSKKLLLSDSGFYLCAWSPRADQPQHFGDGTRLSIL.

The CDR3 DNA reads TGTGCCAGCACGCCGCCGGGACAGACGCGCGAGCAGTACTTC. Protein: CASTPPGQTREQYF. The V gene is TRBV27, the J gene TRBJ2-7; 7 nucleotides agree with TRBD1. Looked up from germline, CDR1 is MNHEY and CDR2 is SMNVEV (reference sequence). V gave up 7 bases and J gave up 6 bases; unmatched junction bases: 12. There are 14 residues in the CDR3.

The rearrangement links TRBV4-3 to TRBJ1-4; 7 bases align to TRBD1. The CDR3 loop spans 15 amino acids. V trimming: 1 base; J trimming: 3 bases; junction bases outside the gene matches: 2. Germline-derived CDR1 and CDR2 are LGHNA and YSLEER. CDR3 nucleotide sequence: TGCGCCAGCAGCCAAGGGGACAGTCCTAATGAAAAACTGTTTTTT. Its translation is CASSQGDSPNEKLFF.

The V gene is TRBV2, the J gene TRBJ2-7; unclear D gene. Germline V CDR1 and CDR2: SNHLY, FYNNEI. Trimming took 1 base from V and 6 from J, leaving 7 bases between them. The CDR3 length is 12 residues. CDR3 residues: CASSEGPGEQYF. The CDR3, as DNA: TGTGCCAGCAGTGAAGGGCCCGGCGAGCAGTACTTC.

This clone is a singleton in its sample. Here the CDR3 DNA reads TGCGCCAGCAGCTTCATATTGGGATCGAACACTGAAGCTTTCTTT. Its translation: CASSFILGSNTEAFF. This chain links TRBV5-1 with TRBJ1-1; D not resolved. Trimming removed 2 bases from V and 1 base from J, with 12 bases in between. This CDR3 region has 15 residues. Germline lookup yields CDR1 SGHRS and CDR2 YFSETQ. Together with reference TRBV5-1 and TRBJ1-1, the CDR3 gives the full variable domain: KAGVTQTPRYLIKTRGQQVTLSCSPISGHRSVSWYQQTPGQGLQFLFEYFSETQRNKGNFPGRFSGRQFSNSRSEMNVSTLELGDSALYLCASSFILGSNTEAFFGQGTRLTVV.

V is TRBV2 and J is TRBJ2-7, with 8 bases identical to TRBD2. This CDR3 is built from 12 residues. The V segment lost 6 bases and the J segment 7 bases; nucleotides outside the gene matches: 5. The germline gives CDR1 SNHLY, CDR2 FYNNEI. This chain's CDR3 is CASRRGAGEQYF. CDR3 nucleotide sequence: TGTGCCAGCAGGCGGGGGGCAGGGGAGCAGTACTTC.

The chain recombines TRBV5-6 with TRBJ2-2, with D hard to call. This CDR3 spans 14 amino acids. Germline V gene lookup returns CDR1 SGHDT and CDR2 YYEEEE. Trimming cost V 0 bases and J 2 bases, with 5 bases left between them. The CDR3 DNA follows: TGTGCCAGCAGCTTGGATCTAAACACCGGGGAGCTGTTTTTT. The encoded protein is CASSLDLNTGELFF.

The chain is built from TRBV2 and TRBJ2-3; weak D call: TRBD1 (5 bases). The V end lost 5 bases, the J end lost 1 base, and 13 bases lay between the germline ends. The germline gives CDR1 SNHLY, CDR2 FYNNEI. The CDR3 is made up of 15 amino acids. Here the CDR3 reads CASSSPQGRTDTQYF. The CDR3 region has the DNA TGTGCCAGCAGTTCCCCGCAGGGTCGCACAGATACGCAGTATTTT. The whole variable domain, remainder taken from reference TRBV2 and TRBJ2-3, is EPEVTQTPSHQVTQMGQEVILRCVPISNHLYFYWYRQILGQKVEFLVSFYNNEISEKSEIFDDQFSVERPDGSNFTLKIRSTKLEDSAMYFCASSSPQGRTDTQYFGPGTRLTVL.